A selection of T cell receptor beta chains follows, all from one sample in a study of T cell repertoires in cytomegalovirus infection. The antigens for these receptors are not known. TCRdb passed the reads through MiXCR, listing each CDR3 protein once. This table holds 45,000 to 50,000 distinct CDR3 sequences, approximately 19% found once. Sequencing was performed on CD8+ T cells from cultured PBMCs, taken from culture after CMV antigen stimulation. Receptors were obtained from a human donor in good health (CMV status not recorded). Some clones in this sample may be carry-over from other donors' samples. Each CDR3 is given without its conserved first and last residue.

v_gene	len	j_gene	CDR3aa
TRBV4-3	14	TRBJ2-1	ASSQDPRGLDVEQF
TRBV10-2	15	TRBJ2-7	ASSGQGESFASSEQY
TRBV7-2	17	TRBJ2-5	ASSSLRTSGGRLQETQY
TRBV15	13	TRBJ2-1	ATSRGGTSGDEQF
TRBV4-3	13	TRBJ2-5	ASSQGTSGQETQY
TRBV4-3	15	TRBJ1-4	ASSQGFGQTTNEKLF
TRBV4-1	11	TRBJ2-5	ASSQEGEETQY
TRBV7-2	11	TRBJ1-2	ASSFPGNYGYT
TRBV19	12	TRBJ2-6	ATRQVAGANVLT
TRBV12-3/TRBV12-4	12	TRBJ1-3	ASSFQGPGNTIY
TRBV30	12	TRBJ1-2	AWTKYAPSAGYT
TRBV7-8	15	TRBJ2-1	ASSLDQARESTNEQF
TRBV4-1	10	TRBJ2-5	ASSQGGETQY
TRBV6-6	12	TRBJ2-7	ASSLRGQRSEQY
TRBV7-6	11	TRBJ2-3	ASSLKGADTQY
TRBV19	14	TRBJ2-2	ASSIGGTGWTGELF
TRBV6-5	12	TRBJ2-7	ASSYGAATYEQY
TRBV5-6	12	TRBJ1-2	ASSLGGRNYGYT
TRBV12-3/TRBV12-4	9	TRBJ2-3	ASGFTDTQY
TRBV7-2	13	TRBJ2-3	ASSLGLATTDTQY
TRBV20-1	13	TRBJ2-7	SARPTSRLGHEQY
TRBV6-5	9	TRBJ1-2	ASTSGDGYT
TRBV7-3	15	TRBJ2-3	ASSSGQGIISTDTQY
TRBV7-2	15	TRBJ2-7	ASSLAERAETPYEQY
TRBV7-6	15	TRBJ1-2	ASSPRGQGAANYGYT
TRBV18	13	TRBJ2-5	ASSPPVGGRETQY
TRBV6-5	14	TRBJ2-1	ASSDPTSGRGNEQF
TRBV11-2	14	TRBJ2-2	ASSLAGRLDTGELF
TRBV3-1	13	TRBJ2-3	ASSPYGGRLDTQY
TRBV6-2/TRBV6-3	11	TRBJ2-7	ASSTGTGGEQY
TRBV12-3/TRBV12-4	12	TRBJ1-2	ASSFPQGAYGYT
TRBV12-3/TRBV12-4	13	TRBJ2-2	ASSFGTGSTGELF
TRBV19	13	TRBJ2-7	ASRNRAVGTEEQY
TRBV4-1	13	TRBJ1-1	ASSQDRVPGREAF
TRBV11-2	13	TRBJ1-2	ASSWGLGSNYGYT
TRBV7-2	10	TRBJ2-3	AIGQAGDTQY
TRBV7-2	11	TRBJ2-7	ASSPSGGYEQY
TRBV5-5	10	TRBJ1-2	ASSWESGGYT
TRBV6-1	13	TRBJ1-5	ASSEFLGPNQPQH
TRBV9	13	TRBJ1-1	ASSGGTAMNTEAF
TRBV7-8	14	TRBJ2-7	ASSSNQGGTGYEQY
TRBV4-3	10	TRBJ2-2	ASSQDKRELF
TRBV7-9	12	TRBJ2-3	ASSLQGTTDTQY